This T cell receptor beta chain was captured in a study of T-cell reconstitution after alpha-beta-depleted transplantation in children (dated by TCRdb to 2016 to 2017). For the wider study: Using TCR repertoire profiling, the study quantitatively followed how T-cell immune reconstitution unfolded in children after TCRalphabeta/CD19-depleted allogeneic hematopoietic cell transplantation.

Libraries were made using PCR. Sequencing was carried out with an Illumina HiSeq 2500. To normalize quantification of the TCRbeta repertoire, the TCR libraries were built with molecular barcoding that relied on unique molecular identifiers. TCRdb reran the public reads through fastp at Q25 and MiXCR, keeping productive beta chains. All rows with the same CDR3 protein become a single entry with the most common DNA and genes. This sample has approximately 240,000 distinct CDR3 sequences in its table, and 8% to 10% of those were observed once. 5.5% to 8% of the sample is taken by the ten largest. This clonotype has only a few counts. What antigen it recognizes has not been identified. Base qualities were left out, and no much larger clone turns up one base away. Trimmed from V: 0 bases; trimmed from J: 1 base; junction bases lacking a gene match: 2. From its cysteine to its phenylalanine, the CDR3 spans 16 amino acids. Just the 48-base CDR3 DNA is kept, in frame starting at base 1. CDR1 and CDR2 were assigned from the germline V gene as LGHNA and YNFKEQ.

The starting material was PBMCs from the stem cell graft donor, obtained from the stem cell graft. This sequence was found in a human donor who donated a stem cell graft to a child with acute lymphoblastic leukemia. This chain joins TRBV4-2 to TRBJ2-3; TRBD2 agrees with 9 junctional bases. CDR3 loop: CASSQDASGGTDTQYF. The DNA reads TGTGCCAGCAGCCAAGACGCTAGCGGGGGCACAGATACGCAGTATTTT.